This T cell receptor (beta chain) was captured in a study of PD-L1 blockade in urothelial cancer. Study at large: In terms of prior chemotherapy, patients had received 0 to 3 regimens. Counts from blood samples showed a median of 141,255 T cells.

The time point: peripheral blood 6 weeks after treatment start. Between 1 and 8 samples per patient were obtained, pretreatment and on-treatment. Comments on this clone: Its antigen is still unknown.

Germline V lookup: CDR1 SNHLY, CDR2 FYNNEI. V was trimmed by 0 bases and J by 1 base, leaving 3 bases between them. The CDR3 runs 14 residues. Findings of the study overall: Better survival was forecast by a pretreatment blood TCR clonality below the median.

TCRdb's copy holds only in-frame clones and misses some; the assay was immunoSEQ multiplex PCR. The sample shows more than 95,000 clones, 86% of them seen only once. The source was PBMCs, collected around atezolizumab (anti-PD-L1) treatment. This receptor was taken from a man aged 45-65 years with urothelial cancer. The chain combines TRBV2 with TRBJ2-2; D is unresolved. Here the CDR3 reads CASSEARNTGELFF. The CDR3 DNA sequence: TGTGCCAGCAGTGAAGCCAGGAACACCGGGGAGCTGTTTTTT.